The sequence of this TCR beta chain was determined in a study of control samples from healthy donors and cancer patients. This CDR3 is 14 amino acids long. Trimming pared 8 bases from V and 2 bases from J, leaving 14 bases between. Germline assignment: CDR1 SGHVS and CDR2 FQNEAQ. Clones were sequenced by immunoSEQ multiplex PCR, and TCRdb holds only the in-frame ones, with some missing. The sample comprises 50,000 or so clones, 80% of which are singletons, and about 9.5% rests with the top ten. This sequence joins TRBV7-8 and TRBJ2-3; D unclear. This receptor was identified in a man in his 70s in good health. Sequencing was carried out using blood. CDR3 region: CASCPRYLTDTQYF. DNA of the CDR3: TGTGCCAGCTGTCCTAGGTACCTCACAGATACGCAGTATTTT.